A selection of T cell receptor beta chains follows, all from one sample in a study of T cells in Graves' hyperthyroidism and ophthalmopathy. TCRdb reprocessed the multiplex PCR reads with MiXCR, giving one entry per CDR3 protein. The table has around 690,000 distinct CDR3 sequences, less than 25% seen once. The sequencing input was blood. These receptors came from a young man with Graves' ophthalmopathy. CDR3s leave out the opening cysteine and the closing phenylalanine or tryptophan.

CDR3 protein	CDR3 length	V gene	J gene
ASSIDLPGNQPQH	13	TRBV7-9	TRBJ1-5
ASSPEGTSGPNEQF	14	TRBV4-3	TRBJ2-1
ASERGRTGELF	11	TRBV12-3/TRBV12-4	TRBJ2-2
ASSKAAGPSYEQY	13	TRBV27	TRBJ2-7
ASSLMGTGQETQY	13	TRBV7-2	TRBJ2-5
ASSSRELLGGEQF	13	TRBV28	TRBJ2-1
ASSVGGQGWYEQY	13	TRBV28	TRBJ2-7
ASSPSWGNQPQH	12	TRBV28	TRBJ1-5
ASSFGTNTEAF	11	TRBV5-1	TRBJ1-1
SASDRTGANVLT	12	TRBV20-1	TRBJ2-6
ASSGTDPWDTQY	12	TRBV25-1	TRBJ2-3
ATSDLGQGAPSEQF	14	TRBV24-1	TRBJ2-1
SARDPAGGRILYT	13	TRBV20-1	TRBJ1-2
ASSEGQVDTEAF	12	TRBV5-1	TRBJ1-1
ASSPTGAPGQETQY	14	TRBV5-1	TRBJ2-5
ASSGQRESSYEQY	13	TRBV2	TRBJ2-7
ASSLTADPRYTQY	13	TRBV7-9	TRBJ2-3
ASSPALNSGNTIY	13	TRBV7-6	TRBJ1-3
ASSVSGAEETQY	12	TRBV7-8	TRBJ2-5
SAKYRMNTEAF	11	TRBV20-1	TRBJ1-1
ASSSAGRVYEQY	12	TRBV2	TRBJ2-7
ASSLRTGGLETQY	13	TRBV28	TRBJ2-5
ASSLSPRFLPGELF	14	TRBV11-2	TRBJ2-2
SVLTSTSLREQY	12	TRBV29-1	TRBJ2-7
ASSYGPEEFFEQY	13	TRBV6-5	TRBJ2-7
ASSRGGSGGYGYT	13	TRBV6-1	TRBJ1-2
ASSQAMNTEAF	11	TRBV12-3/TRBV12-4	TRBJ1-1
ASSPRPPSGEETQY	14	TRBV11-2	TRBJ2-5
SSGLAGVGAQY	11	TRBV29-1	TRBJ2-5